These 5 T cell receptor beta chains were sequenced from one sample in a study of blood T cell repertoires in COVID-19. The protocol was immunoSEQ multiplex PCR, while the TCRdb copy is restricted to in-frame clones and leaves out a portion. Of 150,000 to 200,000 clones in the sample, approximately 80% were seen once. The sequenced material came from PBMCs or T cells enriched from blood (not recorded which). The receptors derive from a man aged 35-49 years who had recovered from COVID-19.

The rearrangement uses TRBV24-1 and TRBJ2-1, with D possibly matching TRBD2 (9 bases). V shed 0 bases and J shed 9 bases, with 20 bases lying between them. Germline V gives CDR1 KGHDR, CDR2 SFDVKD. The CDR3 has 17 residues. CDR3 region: CATSDLQGAGGSGEQFF. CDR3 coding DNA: TGTGCCACCAGTGATTTGCAGGGGGCGGGGGGGTCTGGTGAGCAGTTCTTC.

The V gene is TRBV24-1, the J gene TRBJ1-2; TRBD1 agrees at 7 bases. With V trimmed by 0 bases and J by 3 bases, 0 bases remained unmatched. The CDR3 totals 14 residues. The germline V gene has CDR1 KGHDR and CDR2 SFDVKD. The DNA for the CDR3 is TGTGCCACCAGTGATTTGGACAGGGACTATGGCTACACCTTC. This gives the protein CATSDLDRDYGYTF.

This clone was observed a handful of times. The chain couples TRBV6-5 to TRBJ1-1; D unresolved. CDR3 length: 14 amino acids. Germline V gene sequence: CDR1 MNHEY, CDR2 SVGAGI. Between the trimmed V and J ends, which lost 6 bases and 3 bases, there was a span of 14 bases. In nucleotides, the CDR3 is TGTGCCAGCAGGGACGGATGGGGAGACACTGAAGCTTTCTTT. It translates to CASRDGWGDTEAFF.

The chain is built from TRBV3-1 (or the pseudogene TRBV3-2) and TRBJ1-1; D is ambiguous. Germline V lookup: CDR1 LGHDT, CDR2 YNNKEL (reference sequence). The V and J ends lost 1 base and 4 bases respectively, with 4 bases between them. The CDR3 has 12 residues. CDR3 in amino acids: CASSQAVTEAFF. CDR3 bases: TGTGCCAGCAGCCAAGCGGTCACTGAAGCTTTCTTT.

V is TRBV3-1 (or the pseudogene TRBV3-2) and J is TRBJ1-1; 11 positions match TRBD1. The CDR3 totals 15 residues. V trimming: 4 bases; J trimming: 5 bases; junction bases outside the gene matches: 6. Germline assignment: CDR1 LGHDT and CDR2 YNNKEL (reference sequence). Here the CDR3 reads CASSLGQGARTEAFF. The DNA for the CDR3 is TGTGCCAGCAGCCTAGGACAGGGGGCGCGAACTGAAGCTTTCTTT.